This TCR beta chain comes out of a study of blood T cell repertoires in COVID-19. Cohort assignment relied on participant-reported clinical history. Germline CDR1 LGHDT, CDR2 YNNKEL (reference sequence). J gave up 6 bases and V 3 bases, and 10 bases lay outside the gene matches. This CDR3 spans 16 amino acids. This clone occurred a few times. In the original workflow: Nucleated cell number was recorded as an estimate derived from reference gene primer amplification. Produced via immunoSEQ multiplex PCR; TCRdb's table is partial and in-frame only. V and J calls and clone size come straight from that table; D and trimming were deduced from the DNA. The table lists about 380,000 clones, around 87% of them singletons, with roughly 1.4% in the top ten.

The sample comprised PBMCs or T cells enriched from blood (not recorded which). The source of this sequence is a man aged 25 to 40 who had recovered from COVID-19. The V and J genes are TRBV3-1 (or the pseudogene TRBV3-2) and TRBJ2-7; 11 bases line up with TRBD1. CDR3 coding DNA: TGTGCCAGCAGCCAGGCGGCTTGGACAGGGGGCAGCGAGCAGTACTTC. This sequence encodes CASSQAAWTGGSEQYF.